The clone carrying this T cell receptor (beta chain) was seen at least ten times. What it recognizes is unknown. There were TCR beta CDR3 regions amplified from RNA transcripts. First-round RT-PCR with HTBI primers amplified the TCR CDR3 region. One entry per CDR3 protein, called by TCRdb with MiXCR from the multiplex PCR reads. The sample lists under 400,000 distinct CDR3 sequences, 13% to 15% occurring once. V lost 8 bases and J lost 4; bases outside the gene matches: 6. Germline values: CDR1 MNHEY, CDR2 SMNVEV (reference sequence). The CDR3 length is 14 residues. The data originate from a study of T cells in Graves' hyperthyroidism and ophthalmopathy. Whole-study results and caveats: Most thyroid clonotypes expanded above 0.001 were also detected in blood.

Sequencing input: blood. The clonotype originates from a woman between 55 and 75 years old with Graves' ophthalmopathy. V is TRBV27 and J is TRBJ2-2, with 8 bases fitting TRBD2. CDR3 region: CASGGLGGTGELFF. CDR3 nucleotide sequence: TGTGCCAGCGGGGGACTAGGAGGCACCGGGGAGCTGTTTTTT.